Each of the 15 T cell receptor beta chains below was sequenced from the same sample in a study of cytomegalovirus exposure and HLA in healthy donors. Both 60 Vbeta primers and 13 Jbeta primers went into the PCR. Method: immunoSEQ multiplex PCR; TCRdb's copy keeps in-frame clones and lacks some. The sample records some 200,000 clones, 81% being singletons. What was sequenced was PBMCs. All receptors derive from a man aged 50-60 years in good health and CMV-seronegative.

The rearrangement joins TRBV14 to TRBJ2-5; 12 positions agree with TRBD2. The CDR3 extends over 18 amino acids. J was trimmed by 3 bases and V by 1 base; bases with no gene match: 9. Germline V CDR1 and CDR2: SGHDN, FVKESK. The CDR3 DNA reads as TGTGCCAGCAGCCAAGTAATTGGACTAGCGGGGCTAAAAGAGACCCAGTACTTC. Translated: CASSQVIGLAGLKETQYF.

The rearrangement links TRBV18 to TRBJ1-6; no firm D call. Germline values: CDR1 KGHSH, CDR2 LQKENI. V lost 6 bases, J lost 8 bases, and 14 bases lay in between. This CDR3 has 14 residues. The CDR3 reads CASSVQDSHSPLHF. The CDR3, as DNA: TGTGCCAGCTCCGTCCAGGACTCTCATTCACCCCTCCACTTT.

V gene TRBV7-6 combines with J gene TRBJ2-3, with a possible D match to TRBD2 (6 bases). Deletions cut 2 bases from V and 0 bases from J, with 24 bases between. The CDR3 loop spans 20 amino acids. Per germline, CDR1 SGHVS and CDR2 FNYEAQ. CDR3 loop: CASSLSPTRRVFSSTDTQYF. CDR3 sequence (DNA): TGTGCCAGCAGCTTATCGCCGACCAGGAGGGTATTTTCTAGCACAGATACGCAGTATTTT.

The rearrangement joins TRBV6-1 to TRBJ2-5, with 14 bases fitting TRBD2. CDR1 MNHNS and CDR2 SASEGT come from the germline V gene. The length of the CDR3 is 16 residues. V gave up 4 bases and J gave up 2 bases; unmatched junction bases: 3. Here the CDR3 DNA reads TGTGCCAGCAGTGGGGGACTAGCGGGGGTACAAGAGACCCAGTACTTC. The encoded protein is CASSGGLAGVQETQYF.

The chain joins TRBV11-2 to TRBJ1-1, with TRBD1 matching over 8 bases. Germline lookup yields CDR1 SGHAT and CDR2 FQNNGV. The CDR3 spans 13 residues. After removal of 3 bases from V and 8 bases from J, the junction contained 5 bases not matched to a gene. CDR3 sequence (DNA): TGTGCCAGCAGCTTTCCAGGGGGCAACGAAGCTTTCTTT. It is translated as CASSFPGGNEAFF.

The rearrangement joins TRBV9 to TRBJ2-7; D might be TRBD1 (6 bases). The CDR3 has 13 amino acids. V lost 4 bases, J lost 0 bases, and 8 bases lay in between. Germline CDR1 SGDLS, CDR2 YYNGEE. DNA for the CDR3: TGTGCCAGCAGCCGGGACACCTCCTACGAGCAGTACTTC. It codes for CASSRDTSYEQYF.

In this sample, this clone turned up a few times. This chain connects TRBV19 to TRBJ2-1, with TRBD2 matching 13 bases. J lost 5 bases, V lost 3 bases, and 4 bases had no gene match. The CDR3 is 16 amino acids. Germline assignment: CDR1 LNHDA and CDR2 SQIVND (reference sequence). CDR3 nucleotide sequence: TGTGCCAGTAGTATGACTAGCGGGGGGAAGGACAATGAGCAGTTCTTC. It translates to CASSMTSGGKDNEQFF.

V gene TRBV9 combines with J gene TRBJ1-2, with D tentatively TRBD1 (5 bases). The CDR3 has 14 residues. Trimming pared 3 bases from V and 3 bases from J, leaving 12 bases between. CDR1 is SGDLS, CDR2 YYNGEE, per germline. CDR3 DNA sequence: TGTGCCAGCAGCGGATTAAGCAGGGACTATGGCTACACCTTC. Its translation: CASSGLSRDYGYTF.

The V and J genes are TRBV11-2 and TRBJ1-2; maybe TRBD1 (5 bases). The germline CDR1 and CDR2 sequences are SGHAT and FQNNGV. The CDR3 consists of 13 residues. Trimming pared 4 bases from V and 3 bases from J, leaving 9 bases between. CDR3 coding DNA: TGTGCCAGCAGCTCCCGGGGGGACTATGGCTACACCTTC. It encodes CASSSRGDYGYTF.

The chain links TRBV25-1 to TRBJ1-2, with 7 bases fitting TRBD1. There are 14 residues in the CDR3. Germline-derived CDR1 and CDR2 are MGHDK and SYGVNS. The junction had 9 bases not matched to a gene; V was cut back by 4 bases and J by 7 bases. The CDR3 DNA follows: TGTGCCAGCAGTGTTCCGGGACAGCTCGGTGGCTACACCTTC. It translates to CASSVPGQLGGYTF.

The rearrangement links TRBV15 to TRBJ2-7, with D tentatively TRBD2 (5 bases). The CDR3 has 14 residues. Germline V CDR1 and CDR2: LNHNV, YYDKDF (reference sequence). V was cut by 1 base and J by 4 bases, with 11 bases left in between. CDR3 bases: TGTGCCACCAGCAGAGGTTTAGGGAGATACGAGCAGTACTTC. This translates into CATSRGLGRYEQYF.

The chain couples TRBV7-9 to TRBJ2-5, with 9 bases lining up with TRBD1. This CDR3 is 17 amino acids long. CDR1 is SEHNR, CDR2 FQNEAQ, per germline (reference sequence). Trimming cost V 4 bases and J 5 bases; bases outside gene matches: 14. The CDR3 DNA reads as TGTGCCAGCAGCTCCCGTGGTACAGGGGGCAGGTATGAGACCCAGTACTTC. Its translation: CASSSRGTGGRYETQYF.

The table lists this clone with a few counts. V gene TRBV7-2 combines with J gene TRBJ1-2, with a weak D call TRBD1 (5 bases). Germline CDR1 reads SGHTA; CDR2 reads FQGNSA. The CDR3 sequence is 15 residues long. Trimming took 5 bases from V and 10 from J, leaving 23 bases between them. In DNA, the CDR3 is TGTGCCAGCAGCCCTCAACAGGTCACTTCGGATGACTACACCTTC. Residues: CASSPQQVTSDDYTF.

The CDR3 coding sequence is TGTGCCAGCAGCTCACAGGTTATGCAAGAGACCCAGTACTTC. Amino acids: CASSSQVMQETQYF. The gene calls are TRBV7-8 and TRBJ2-5; TRBD1 is a possible D gene (5 bases). V shed 4 bases and J shed 2 bases, with 11 bases lying between them. The CDR3 spans 14 residues. Germline V gene data show CDR1 as SGHVS and CDR2 as FQNEAQ.

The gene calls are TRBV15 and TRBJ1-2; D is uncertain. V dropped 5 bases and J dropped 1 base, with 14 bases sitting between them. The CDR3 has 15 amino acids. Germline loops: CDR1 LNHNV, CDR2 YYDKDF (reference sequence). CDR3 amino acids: CATSVDIGDNYGYTF. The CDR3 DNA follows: TGTGCCACCAGCGTCGACATCGGGGATAACTATGGCTACACCTTC. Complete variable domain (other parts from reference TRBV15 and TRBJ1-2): DAMVIQNPRYQVTQFGKPVTLSCSQTLNHNVMYWYQQKSSQAPKLLFHYYDKDFNNEADTPDNFQSRRPNTSFCFLDIRSPGLGDTAMYLCATSVDIGDNYGYTFGSGTRLTVV.